These 11 T cell receptor beta chains share one sample of origin, sequenced in a study of blood T cell repertoires in COVID-19. Using immunoSEQ multiplex PCR, the repertoire was profiled, and TCRdb retains in-frame clones only, with some absent. The sample yields 45,000 to 60,000 clones, around 84% seen once. The sample consisted of peripheral blood. Source of these receptors: a man in his 70s with active COVID-19.

The chain combines TRBV6-2 or TRBV6-3 with TRBJ2-7, with 8 bases aligning to TRBD1. Per the germline V gene, CDR1 is MNHEY and CDR2 is SVGEGT. J gave up 6 bases and V 2 bases, and 3 bases lay outside the gene matches. The CDR3 is 13 amino acids. The CDR3 DNA sequence: TGTGCCAGCAGTTACACTACAGGGGGCGAGCAGTACTTC. Protein product: CASSYTTGGEQYF.

The gene calls are TRBV7-9 and TRBJ1-1; D remains unclear. The V gene's germline CDR1 is SEHNR and CDR2 FQNEAQ (reference sequence). The CDR3 has 15 residues. V lost 1 base to trimming and J lost 4 bases, with 13 bases between them. The CDR3 bases are TGTGCCAGCAGCTTAGGGATGGGCACCCGCACTGAAGCTTTCTTT. Protein product: CASSLGMGTRTEAFF.

The CDR3 loop reads CAWSSGHSYGYTF. In nucleotides, the CDR3 is TGTGCCTGGAGCAGTGGACATAGCTATGGCTACACCTTC. V gene TRBV30 combines with J gene TRBJ1-2; D may be TRBD1 (5 bases). The V end lost 3 bases, the J end lost 4 bases, and 12 bases lay between the germline ends. CDR3 length: 13 residues. Germline V gene sequence: CDR1 GTSNPN, CDR2 SVGIG (reference sequence).

This chain joins TRBV7-2 and TRBJ2-1; 8 positions match TRBD2. This CDR3 is 16 amino acids long. V lost 2 bases to trimming and J lost 5 bases; unmatched junction nucleotides: 8. The germline V gene encodes CDR1 SGHTA and CDR2 FQGNSA. DNA for the CDR3: TGTGCCAGCAGCTTAAGGGGTAGCGGGGAAAACAATGAGCAGTTCTTC. Its translation is CASSLRGSGENNEQFF. Combining the CDR3 with reference TRBV7-2 and TRBJ2-1 gives the whole variable domain GAGVSQSPSNKVTEKGKDVELRCDPISGHTALYWYRQSLGQGLEFLIYFQGNSAPDKSGLPSDRFSAERTGGSVSTLTIQRTQQEDSAVYLCASSLRGSGENNEQFFGPGTRLTVL.

The chain combines TRBV4-1 with TRBJ2-1; weak D call: TRBD1 (5 bases). The V and J ends lost 0 bases and 9 bases respectively, with 9 bases between them. Per germline, CDR1 MGHRA and CDR2 YSYEKL. The CDR3 spans 13 residues. CDR3 residues: CASSQDPTGEQFF. The CDR3, as DNA: TGCGCCAGCAGCCAAGACCCCACAGGTGAGCAGTTCTTC.

In DNA, the CDR3 is TGTGCCAGCAGTTATGGGACAGTTGAAGCTTTCTTT. This codes for CASSYGTVEAFF. This chain uses TRBV3-1 (or the pseudogene TRBV3-2) with TRBJ1-1; 7 nucleotides line up with TRBD1. This CDR3 has 12 residues. V trimming: 6 bases; J trimming: 7 bases; junction bases outside the gene matches: 5. Germline CDR1 reads LGHDT; CDR2 reads YNNKEL (reference sequence).

This chain links TRBV18 with TRBJ1-2; 10 bases fit TRBD1. J lost 4 bases, V lost 4 bases, and 3 bases had no gene match. The CDR3 sequence is 14 residues long. CDR1 and CDR2 from the germline V gene are KGHSH and LQKENI. The CDR3 loop is CASSQGQGTYGYTF. CDR3 in DNA: TGTGCCAGCTCACAGGGACAGGGGACCTATGGCTACACCTTC. Based on the CDR3 plus reference TRBV18 and TRBJ1-2, the full variable domain is NAGVMQNPRHLVRRRGQEARLRCSPMKGHSHVYWYRQLPEEGLKFMVYLQKENIIDESGMPKERFSAEFPKEGPSILRIQQVVRGDSAAYFCASSQGQGTYGYTFGSGTRLTVV.

In this sample, this clone turned up a few times. The V and J genes are TRBV15 and TRBJ2-7, with TRBD1 as a possible D gene (5 bases). Trimming left V 3 bases short and J 0 bases short, with 9 bases between. Germline V lookup: CDR1 LNHNV, CDR2 YYDKDF (reference sequence). The CDR3 covers 14 residues. This chain's CDR3 is CATSRPGRSYEQYF. The CDR3 region has the DNA TGTGCCACCAGCAGGCCAGGGCGCTCCTACGAGCAGTACTTC.

In this sample, this clone is medium-sized. The V gene is TRBV29-1, the J gene TRBJ1-3; TRBD1 is a possible D gene (5 bases). The CDR3 sequence is 12 residues long. Deletions cut 7 bases from V and 4 bases from J, with 11 bases between. The germline V gene has CDR1 SQVTM and CDR2 ANQGSEA. The CDR3 here is CSGRGDGNTIYF. CDR3 coding DNA: TGCAGCGGCCGGGGGGACGGAAACACCATATATTTT.

This clone has only one observation. The chain employs TRBV7-2 and TRBJ1-2, with 10 bases lining up with TRBD1. J lost 7 bases, V lost 5 bases, and 7 bases had no gene match. Per the germline V gene, CDR1 is SGHTA and CDR2 is FQGNSA. The CDR3 has 14 amino acids. The CDR3, as DNA: TGTGCCAGCAGCCACGGACAGGGGGAGGTTGGCTACACCTTC. Its protein product is CASSHGQGEVGYTF. Based on the CDR3 plus reference TRBV7-2 and TRBJ1-2, the full variable domain is GAGVSQSPSNKVTEKGKDVELRCDPISGHTALYWYRQSLGQGLEFLIYFQGNSAPDKSGLPSDRFSAERTGGSVSTLTIQRTQQEDSAVYLCASSHGQGEVGYTFGSGTRLTVV.

This chain joins TRBV5-1 and TRBJ2-1; TRBD1 matches 11 bases. Losses at the gene ends were 4 bases for V and 8 bases for J; bases not matched to a gene: 8. This CDR3 has 15 residues. The germline V gene encodes CDR1 SGHRS and CDR2 YFSETQ. The CDR3 bases are TGCGCCAGCAGCCCCGGGACAGGGGGTGTGGATGAGCAGTTCTTC. Its translation is CASSPGTGGVDEQFF. Drawing the rest from reference TRBV5-1 and TRBJ2-1, the complete variable domain is KAGVTQTPRYLIKTRGQQVTLSCSPISGHRSVSWYQQTPGQGLQFLFEYFSETQRNKGNFPGRFSGRQFSNSRSEMNVSTLELGDSALYLCASSPGTGGVDEQFFGPGTRLTVL.